These 21 T cell receptor beta chains share one sample of origin, sequenced in a study of long-term antiretroviral therapy in people with HIV (dated by TCRdb to between 2020 and 2023). The immunoSEQ hsTCRB v3.0 assay was used at survey level resolution to sequence the TRB variable region. Entries here come from immuneACCESS through TCRdb and include only in-frame sequences with V and J called. Some clones fail to appear in such tables; in the studies checked, an unresolved V gene covers under half of the shortfall, and the cause of the remainder is unknown. A total of over 30,000 clones appear in this sample, less than 90% of them only once. The ten most abundant clones make up more than 4% of the sample. Sequences were derived from unsorted PBMCs, sampled 1.2 years after starting antiretroviral therapy. These receptors all come from a woman aged 45-65 years with HIV.

V gene TRBV10-1 combines with J gene TRBJ1-5; D not certain. V lost 8 bases, J lost 2 bases, and 10 bases lay in between. The CDR3 has 13 residues. The V gene's germline CDR1 is WNHNN and CDR2 SYGVQD (reference sequence). This CDR3 is CASLGRGNQPQHF. In DNA, the CDR3 is TGCGCCAGCCTTGGGAGGGGCAATCAGCCCCAGCATTTT.

The V call is TRBV12-5, the J call TRBJ1-2; unclear D gene. This CDR3 has 12 residues. Germline V gene data show CDR1 as LGHNT and CDR2 as FRNRAP. V dropped 8 bases and J dropped 2 bases, with 9 bases sitting between them. The CDR3 DNA reads as TGTGCTAGTTCCCGATTAAACTATGGCTACACCTTC. This translates into CASSRLNYGYTF.

J is TRBJ2-1 and V is TRBV30; 8 nucleotides line up with TRBD2. Germline assignment: CDR1 GTSNPN and CDR2 SVGIG (reference sequence). V gave up 4 bases and J gave up 8 bases; unmatched junction bases: 10. There are 14 residues in the CDR3. CDR3 in amino acids: CAWMRRGGGDEQFF. Here the CDR3 DNA reads TGTGCCTGGATGAGACGGGGGGGCGGCGATGAGCAGTTCTTC.

J is TRBJ1-2 and V is TRBV27, with TRBD1 matching 7 bases. Germline CDR1 is MNHEY and CDR2 is SMNVEV (reference sequence). This CDR3 contains 12 residues. This CDR3 is CAIGGGAYGYTF. The DNA of the CDR3 is TGTGCGATTGGAGGGGGCGCGTATGGCTACACCTTC.

The CDR3 loop reads CAWRGDGYTF. In nucleotides, the CDR3 is TGTGCCTGGAGAGGGGATGGCTACACCTTC. The chain couples TRBV30 to TRBJ1-2; a possible D gene is TRBD1 (5 bases). Germline assignment: CDR1 GTSNPN and CDR2 SVGIG (reference sequence). CDR3 length: 10 residues. The V end was cut by 3 bases, the J end by 6 bases, with 5 bases between.

The J gene is TRBJ1-5, the V gene TRBV27; D not resolved. Trimming pared 5 bases from V and 0 bases from J, leaving 20 bases between. From germline, CDR1 is MNHEY and CDR2 SMNVEV (reference sequence). CDR3 size: 18 residues. CDR3 in amino acids: CASSARGETPYSNQPQHF. CDR3 nucleotide sequence: TGTGCCAGCAGTGCGCGTGGAGAGACTCCTTATAGCAATCAGCCCCAGCATTTT.

This chain joins TRBV4-3 and TRBJ1-2, with TRBD1 identical over 9 bases. Per germline, CDR1 LGHNA and CDR2 YSLEER. CDR3 length: 15 residues. Trimming removed 1 base from V and 4 bases from J; junction bases left unmatched: 4. CDR3 nucleotides: TGCGCCAGCAGCCAAGGGGACAGGGCCTCCTATGGCTACACCTTC. It yields the protein CASSQGDRASYGYTF.

This chain uses TRBV5-1 with TRBJ2-5, with D possibly TRBD1 on 8 matching bases. The V gene lost 2 bases and the J gene lost 0 bases, with 11 bases spanning the gap. This CDR3 has 15 residues. The germline V gene has CDR1 SGHRS and CDR2 YFSETQ. CDR3 coding DNA: TGCGCCAGCAGCTTACAGGGGGGGTACCAAGAGACCCAGTACTTC. Residues: CASSLQGGYQETQYF.

The chain recombines TRBV2 with TRBJ1-2; TRBD1 aligns across 8 bases. J lost 3 bases, V lost 10 bases, and 10 bases had no gene match. The CDR3 length is 14 residues. CDR1 and CDR2 from the germline V gene are SNHLY and FYNNEI. CDR3 sequence: CATLRDRTDYGYTF. The CDR3 coding sequence is TGTGCCACCCTTCGGGACAGGACTGACTATGGCTACACCTTC.

This clone was observed a single time. The chain carries TRBV7-9 and TRBJ2-3; TRBD2 matches 13 bases. Germline trimming cut 4 bases from V and 5 bases from J; bases unmatched to any gene: 9. The germline CDR1 and CDR2 sequences are SEHNR and FQNEAQ (reference sequence). The CDR3 spans 17 residues. The CDR3 DNA reads as TGTGCCAGCAGCTCCCTACTAGCGGGGGGGCCGAAAGATACGCAGTATTTT. Its translation is CASSSLLAGGPKDTQYF.

The CDR3 DNA reads TGTGCCAGTAGTATATTTAGCACAGATACGCAGTATTTT. Residues: CASSIFSTDTQYF. This chain links TRBV19 with TRBJ2-3; D is unresolved. This CDR3 has 13 residues. With 2 bases removed from V and 0 bases from J, the gap between germline ends came to 3 bases. In germline, CDR1 is LNHDA, CDR2 SQIVND (reference sequence).

J is TRBJ2-3 and V is TRBV5-8, with TRBD1 as a possible D gene (5 bases). The CDR3 consists of 15 residues. V was pared by 0 bases and J by 4 bases, with 12 bases between. CDR1 and CDR2 (germline): SGHTS, YDEGEE. The CDR3 loop reads CASSLGQQGADTQYF. The CDR3 nucleotides are TGTGCCAGCAGCTTGGGCCAGCAGGGCGCAGATACGCAGTATTTT.

V and J are TRBV7-9 and TRBJ1-2; no firm D call. The CDR3 contains 12 residues. V dropped 0 bases and J dropped 8 bases, with 7 bases sitting between them. Germline CDR1 is SEHNR and CDR2 is FQNEAQ (reference sequence). CDR3: CASSLAFEGYTF. The CDR3 DNA is TGTGCCAGCAGCTTAGCGTTCGAGGGCTACACCTTC. The full variable domain, with the rest looked up from reference TRBV7-9 and TRBJ1-2, is DTGVSQNPRHKITKRGQNVTFRCDPISEHNRLYWYRQTLGQGPEFLTYFQNEAQLEKSRLLSDRFSAERPKGSFSTLEIQRTEQGDSAMYLCASSLAFEGYTFGSGTRLTVV.

The chain is built from TRBV5-1 and TRBJ2-2; D might be TRBD2 (5 bases). This CDR3 comprises 16 residues. Trimming pared 4 bases from V and 1 base from J, leaving 14 bases between. Germline V gene data show CDR1 as SGHRS and CDR2 as YFSETQ. The DNA of the CDR3 is TGCGCCAGCAGCCCGGGGTTGGGGTTGAACACCGGGGAGCTGTTTTTT. It yields the protein CASSPGLGLNTGELFF.

This sequence joins TRBV30 and TRBJ2-7; no clear D. The CDR3 extends over 11 amino acids. The germline CDR1 and CDR2 sequences are GTSNPN and SVGIG (reference sequence). V was pared by 1 base and J by 2 bases, with 3 bases between. CDR3 nucleotide sequence: TGTGCCTGGAGTGGGACCTACGAGCAGTACTTC. Translating it yields CAWSGTYEQYF.

This clone was recorded once. This chain uses TRBV19 with TRBJ1-6; no clear D gene. The V end lost 4 bases, the J end lost 13 bases, and 11 bases lay between the germline ends. Germline-derived CDR1 and CDR2 are LNHDA and SQIVND (reference sequence). The CDR3 runs to 12 residues. The CDR3 loop reads CASSTNPAPLHF. The CDR3 coding sequence is TGTGCCAGTAGTACCAATCCCGCGCCCCTCCACTTT. Filled out from reference TRBV19 and TRBJ1-6, the complete variable domain reads DGGITQSPKYLFRKEGQNVTLSCEQNLNHDAMYWYRQDPGQGLRLIYYSQIVNDFQKGDIAEGYSVSREKKESFPLTVTSAQKNPTAFYLCASSTNPAPLHFGNGTRLTVT.

This clone was counted a few times. The chain uses TRBV4-1 and TRBJ1-6; no definite D call. There are 14 residues in the CDR3. V was cut by 1 base and J by 6 bases, with 7 bases left in between. Germline values: CDR1 MGHRA, CDR2 YSYEKL. The CDR3 reads CASSQGDLNSPLHF. The CDR3 DNA sequence: TGCGCCAGCAGCCAAGGAGATCTTAATTCACCCCTCCACTTT.

The chain couples TRBV12-5 to TRBJ2-1; no reliable D call. The CDR3 covers 13 residues. Trimming pared 5 bases from V and 7 bases from J, leaving 12 bases between. CDR1 and CDR2 from the germline V gene are LGHNT and FRNRAP. As DNA, the CDR3 is TGTGCTAGTGGTCCCCCGACTGATAATGAGCAGTTCTTC. Encoded protein: CASGPPTDNEQFF.

The gene calls are TRBV19 and TRBJ2-7; 11 nucleotides line up with TRBD1. V shed 3 bases and J 2 bases; nucleotides not matched to a gene: 3. Germline CDR1 and CDR2: LNHDA and SQIVND (reference sequence). CDR3 size: 15 residues. Written as DNA, the CDR3 is TGTGCCAGTAGTATCGGGGGACAGGGGGCCTACGAGCAGTACTTC. It specifies CASSIGGQGAYEQYF.

The CDR3 bases are TGTGCCAGCAGCGTAGATTCAGGGGAGTCACCCCTCCACTTT. Translating gives CASSVDSGESPLHF. This chain links TRBV9 with TRBJ1-6, with D tentatively TRBD1 (6 bases). The CDR3 sequence is 14 residues long. Germline V gives CDR1 SGDLS, CDR2 YYNGEE. Trimming stripped 0 bases from V and 10 bases from J, with 11 bases between.

In its sample, this clone was seen a few times. The gene calls are TRBV12-5 and TRBJ1-3; maybe TRBD1 (5 bases). CDR3 length: 15 amino acids. The V gene's germline CDR1 is LGHNT and CDR2 FRNRAP. The V gene lost 7 bases and the J gene lost 0 bases, with 13 bases spanning the gap. DNA of the CDR3: TGTGCTAGTGCCAGGGACGGTAACTCTGGAAACACCATATATTTT. Protein: CASARDGNSGNTIYF. The variable domain in full, with the rest retrieved from reference TRBV12-5 and TRBJ1-3, is DARVTQTPRHKVTEMGQEVTMRCQPILGHNTVFWYRQTMMQGLELLAYFRNRAPLDDSGMPKDRFSAEMPDATLATLKIQPSEPRDSAVYFCASARDGNSGNTIYFGEGSWLTVV.